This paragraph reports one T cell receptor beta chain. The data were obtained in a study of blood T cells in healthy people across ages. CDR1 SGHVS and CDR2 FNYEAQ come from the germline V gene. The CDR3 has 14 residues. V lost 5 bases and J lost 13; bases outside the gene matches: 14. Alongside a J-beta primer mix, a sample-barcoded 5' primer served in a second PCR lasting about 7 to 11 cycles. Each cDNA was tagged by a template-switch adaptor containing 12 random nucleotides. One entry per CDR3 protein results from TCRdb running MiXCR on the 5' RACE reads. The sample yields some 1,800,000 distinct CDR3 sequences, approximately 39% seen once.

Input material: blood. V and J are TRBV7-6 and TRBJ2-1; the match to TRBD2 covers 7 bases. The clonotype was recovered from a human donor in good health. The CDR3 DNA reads TGTGCCAGCAGCCCCTGGGGGGGGAGGCAGACCCAGTTCTTC. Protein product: CASSPWGGRQTQFF.